The 5 T cell receptor beta chains presented below share a single source sample, sequenced in a study of blood T cell repertoires in COVID-19. Sequencing used immunoSEQ multiplex PCR; TCRdb keeps in-frame clones, though not all of them. Of about 160,000 clones listed, about nine tenths were seen once; the top ten hold roughly 4%. The sample taken for sequencing was peripheral blood. The origin of the receptors is a woman aged 60-75 years with active or convalescent COVID-19.

V usage is TRBV18 and J usage is TRBJ2-1; TRBD2 agrees at 9 bases. V trimming: 2 bases; J trimming: 8 bases; junction bases outside the gene matches: 7. Germline V gene sequence: CDR1 KGHSH, CDR2 LQKENI. The CDR3 totals 15 residues. In nucleotides, the CDR3 is TGTGCCAGCTCACCAAAATTAGCGGGGGAAGATGAGCAGTTCTTC. Translated: CASSPKLAGEDEQFF.

The chain couples TRBV19 to TRBJ2-2; no firm D call. Germline values: CDR1 LNHDA, CDR2 SQIVND (reference sequence). The CDR3 has 13 amino acids. V lost 7 bases and J lost 7, with 13 bases in between. CDR3 in DNA: TGTGCCAGTATGTCTTTGTCTATCGGGGAGCTGTTTTTT. Translated, it gives CASMSLSIGELFF.

The table lists this clone with a count of one. The chain joins TRBV18 to TRBJ2-5; 9 nucleotides match TRBD2. This CDR3 is 16 amino acids long. The junction had 4 bases not matched to a gene; V was cut back by 0 bases and J by 2 bases. The germline V gene encodes CDR1 KGHSH and CDR2 LQKENI. DNA for the CDR3: TGTGCCAGCTCACCACCGCGGGGGGGTCCTCAAGAGACCCAGTACTTC. Amino acids: CASSPPRGGPQETQYF.

The chain links TRBV6-6 to TRBJ1-1; D gene ambiguous. Trimming pared 7 bases from V and 1 base from J, leaving 19 bases between. CDR3 length: 16 residues. Germline V gene data show CDR1 as MNHNY and CDR2 as SVGAGI (reference sequence). In nucleotides, the CDR3 is TGTGCCAGCACCCCGACCGGAGGGCCCGCGAACACTGAAGCTTTCTTT. Its translation is CASTPTGGPANTEAFF.

The chain recombines TRBV4-2 with TRBJ1-2; D not resolved. V dropped 0 bases and J dropped 2 bases, with 13 bases sitting between them. This CDR3 is built from 16 residues. Germline-derived CDR1 and CDR2 are LGHNA and YNFKEQ. CDR3 loop: CASSQDLEGTNYGYTF. CDR3 bases: TGTGCCAGCAGCCAAGATCTTGAGGGTACGAACTATGGCTACACCTTC.